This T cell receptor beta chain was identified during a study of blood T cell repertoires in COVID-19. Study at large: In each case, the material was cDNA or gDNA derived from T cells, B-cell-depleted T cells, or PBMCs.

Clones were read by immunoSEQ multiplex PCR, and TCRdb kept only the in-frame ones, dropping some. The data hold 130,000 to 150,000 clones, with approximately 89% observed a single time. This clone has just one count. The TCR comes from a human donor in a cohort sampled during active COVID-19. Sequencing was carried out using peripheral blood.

CDR3 in DNA: TGTGCCAGCAGTTTCGGACAGAAACGGACCCAGTACTTC. Translation: CASSFGQKRTQYF. The chain carries TRBV27 and TRBJ2-5, with D perhaps matching TRBD1 (6 bases). Germline V CDR1 and CDR2: MNHEY, SMNVEV (reference sequence). V dropped 3 bases and J dropped 7 bases, with 12 bases sitting between them. The CDR3 has 13 amino acids.